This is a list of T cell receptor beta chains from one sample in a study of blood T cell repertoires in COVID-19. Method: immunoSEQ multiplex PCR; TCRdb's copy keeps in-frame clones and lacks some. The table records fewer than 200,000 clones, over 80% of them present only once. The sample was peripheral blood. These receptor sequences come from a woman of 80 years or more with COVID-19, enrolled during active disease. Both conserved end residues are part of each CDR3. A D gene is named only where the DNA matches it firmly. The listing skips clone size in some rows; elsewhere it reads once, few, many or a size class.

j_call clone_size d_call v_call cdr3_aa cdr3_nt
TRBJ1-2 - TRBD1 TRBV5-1 CASSRGPEGADGYTF TGCGCCAGCAGCAGAGGCCCTGAGGGGGCTGATGGCTACACCTTC
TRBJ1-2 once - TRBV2 CASSEAGIIGYTF TGTGCCAGCAGTGAAGCCGGGATAATCGGCTACACCTTC
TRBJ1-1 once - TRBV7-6 CASTTGGHTEAFF TGTGCCAGTACTACGGGGGGTCACACTGAAGCTTTCTTT
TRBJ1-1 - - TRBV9 CASSVSGNLNTEAFF TGTGCCAGCAGCGTTTCAGGAAATCTGAACACTGAAGCTTTCTTT
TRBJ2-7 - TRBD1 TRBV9 CASSVGDRVYYEQYF TGTGCCAGCAGCGTAGGGGACAGGGTTTACTACGAGCAGTACTTC
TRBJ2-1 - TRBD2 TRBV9 CASSVASLAGGYNEQFF TGTGCCAGCAGCGTAGCGTCTCTAGCGGGAGGTTACAATGAGCAGTTCTTC
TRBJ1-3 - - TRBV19 CASTTTPTGGNTIYF TGTGCCAGTACCACAACACCGACAGGTGGAAACACCATATATTTT
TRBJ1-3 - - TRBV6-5 CASSYSGGPGNTIYF TGTGCCAGCAGTTACTCGGGAGGGCCCGGAAACACCATATATTTT
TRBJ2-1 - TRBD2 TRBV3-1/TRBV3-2 CASTHRGGDEQFF TGTGCCAGCACCCACCGGGGAGGGGATGAGCAGTTCTTC
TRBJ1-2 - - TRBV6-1 CASSERLYGYTF TGTGCCAGCAGTGAGCGACTCTATGGCTACACCTTC
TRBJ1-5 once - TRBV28 CASSGRAPSPIQHF TGTGCCAGCAGCGGCAGGGCACCGTCACCGATCCAGCATTTT
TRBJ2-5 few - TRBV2 CASITGVGETQYF TGTGCCAGCATTACGGGAGTCGGAGAGACCCAGTACTTC
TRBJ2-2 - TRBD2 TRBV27 CASGPNWDYGELFF TGTGCCAGCGGCCCGAATTGGGACTACGGGGAGCTGTTTTTT
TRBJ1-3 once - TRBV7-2 CASSARTASSSGNTIYF TGTGCCAGCAGCGCCCGGACAGCGAGTTCCTCTGGAAACACCATATATTTT
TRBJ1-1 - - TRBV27 CASSPRVFRDTEAFF TGTGCCAGCAGCCCCAGGGTTTTTAGGGACACTGAAGCTTTCTTT
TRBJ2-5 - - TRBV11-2 CASSQNVGGPSETQYF TGTGCCAGCAGCCAAAACGTAGGGGGTCCTTCGGAGACCCAGTACTTC
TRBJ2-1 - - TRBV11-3 CASSREAGEQFF TGTGCCAGCAGCCGAGAAGCGGGTGAGCAGTTCTTC
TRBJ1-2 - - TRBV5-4 CASSEAGTAVGMAGYTF TGTGCCAGCAGCGAAGCCGGGACTGCCGTCGGAATGGCTGGCTACACCTTC
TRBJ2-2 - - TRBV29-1 CSVVASVLGGELFF TGCAGCGTTGTTGCTAGCGTGTTAGGCGGGGAGCTGTTTTTT
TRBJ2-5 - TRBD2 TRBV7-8 CASSLAPAGGNF TGTGCCAGCAGCTTAGCGCCGGCGGGGGGGAACTTC
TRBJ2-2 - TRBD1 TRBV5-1 CASSPGGTGELFF TGCGCCAGCAGCCCAGGGGGAACCGGGGAGCTGTTTTTT
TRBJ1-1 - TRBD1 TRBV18 CASSPWTGVNTEAFF TGTGCCAGCTCACCATGGACAGGGGTGAACACTGAAGCTTTCTTT
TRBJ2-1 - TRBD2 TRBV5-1 CASKIAGGDNEQFF TGCGCCAGCAAAATAGCGGGAGGCGACAATGAGCAGTTCTTC
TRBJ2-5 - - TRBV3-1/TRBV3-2 CASNQDFRGQETQYF TGTGCCAGCAACCAAGATTTCCGAGGCCAAGAGACCCAGTACTTC
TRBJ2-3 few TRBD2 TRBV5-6 CASSSGLAGVSQYF TGTGCCAGCAGTTCTGGACTAGCGGGGGTCTCGCAGTATTTT
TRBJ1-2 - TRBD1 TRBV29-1 CSVEDWAPGDRGPGYGYTF TGCAGCGTTGAAGATTGGGCCCCGGGGGACAGGGGGCCTGGCTATGGCTACACCTTC
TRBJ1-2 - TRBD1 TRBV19 CASSTSTGRHYGYTF TGTGCCAGTAGTACCTCGACAGGGAGGCACTATGGCTACACCTTC
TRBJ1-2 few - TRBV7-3 CASSPDGQSYGYTF TGTGCCAGCAGCCCTGACGGACAGTCCTATGGCTACACCTTC
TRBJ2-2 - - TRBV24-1 CATSDPGTSTGELFF TGTGCCACCAGTGATCCCGGGACAAGTACCGGGGAGCTGTTTTTT
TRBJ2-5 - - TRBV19 CASSIVPGVVETQYF TGTGCCAGTAGTATAGTACCGGGAGTGGTAGAGACCCAGTACTTC
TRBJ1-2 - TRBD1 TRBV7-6 CASSHRDRGRDGYTF TGTGCCAGCAGCCATCGGGACAGGGGGCGCGATGGCTACACCTTC
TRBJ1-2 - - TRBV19 CASSIIRAVDGYTF TGTGCCAGTAGTATAATCAGGGCGGTCGATGGCTACACCTTC
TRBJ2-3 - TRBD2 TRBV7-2 CASSPGLAPDTQYF TGTGCCAGCAGCCCCGGACTAGCGCCAGATACGCAGTATTTT
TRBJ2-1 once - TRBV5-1 CASRTDIPSYNEQFF TGCGCCAGCAGAACCGACATACCCTCCTACAATGAGCAGTTCTTC
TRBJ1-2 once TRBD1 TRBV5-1 CASSLGQGGYTF TGCGCCAGCAGCTTGGGACAGGGTGGCTACACCTTC
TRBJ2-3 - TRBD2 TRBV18 CASSREGLADTQYF TGTGCCAGCTCCAGGGAGGGGTTGGCAGATACGCAGTATTTT
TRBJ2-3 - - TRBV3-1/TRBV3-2 CASSLRLDSGDTQYF TGTGCCAGCAGCCTACGACTAGACTCGGGTGATACGCAGTATTTT
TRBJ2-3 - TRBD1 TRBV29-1 CSVVRLQGVTDTQYF TGCAGCGTTGTTCGCCTACAGGGGGTTACAGATACGCAGTATTTT
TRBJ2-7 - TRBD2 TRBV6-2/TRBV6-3 CASSRTSGLYEQYF TGTGCCAGCAGTCGGACTAGCGGGCTCTACGAGCAGTACTTC
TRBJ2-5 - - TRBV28 CASSIAPETQYF TGTGCCAGCAGCATAGCCCCCGAGACCCAGTACTTC
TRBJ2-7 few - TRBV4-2 CASSQGRGEYEQYF TGTGCCAGCAGCCAAGGGAGGGGAGAGTACGAGCAGTACTTC
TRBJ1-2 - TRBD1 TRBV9 CASSVRAGGEYGYTF TGTGCCAGCAGCGTACGCGCAGGGGGCGAGTATGGCTACACCTTC
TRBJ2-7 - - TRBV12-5 CASGLGVGGGGEQYF TGTGCTAGTGGCCTAGGCGTAGGGGGCGGAGGGGAGCAGTACTTC
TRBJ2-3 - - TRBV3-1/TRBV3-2 CASSPPTGADTQYF TGTGCCAGCAGCCCCCCGACAGGCGCAGATACGCAGTATTTT
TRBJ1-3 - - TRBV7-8 CASSLGEGVGNTIYF TGTGCCAGCAGCTTAGGAGAAGGGGTCGGAAACACCATATATTTT
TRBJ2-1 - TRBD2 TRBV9 CASSARAGGTYNEQFF TGTGCCAGCAGCGCAAGAGCGGGGGGGACCTACAATGAGCAGTTCTTC
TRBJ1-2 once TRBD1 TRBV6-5 CASRGTGIDGYTF TGTGCCAGCAGAGGGACAGGGATCGATGGCTACACCTTC
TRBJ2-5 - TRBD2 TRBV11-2 CASSLVGVGLATETQYF TGTGCCAGCAGCTTAGTCGGCGTTGGACTAGCTACAGAGACCCAGTACTTC
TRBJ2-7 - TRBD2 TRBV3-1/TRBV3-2 CASSQVSGGGYEQYF TGTGCCAGCAGCCAAGTTAGCGGGGGGGGCTACGAGCAGTACTTC
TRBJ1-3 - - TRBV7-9 CASSFSGSSGNTIYF TGTGCCAGCAGCTTTTCGGGGAGCTCTGGAAACACCATATATTTT
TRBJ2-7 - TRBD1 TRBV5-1 CASSYGQGVREQYF TGCGCCAGCAGCTACGGACAGGGTGTTCGGGAGCAGTACTTC
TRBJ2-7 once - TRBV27 CASSTGIPYEQYF TGTGCCAGCAGTACGGGGATTCCCTACGAGCAGTACTTC
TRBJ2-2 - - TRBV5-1 CATGGSGTGELFF TGCGCCACGGGGGGCTCCGGCACCGGGGAGCTGTTTTTT
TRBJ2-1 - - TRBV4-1 CASSQVQAEQFF TGCGCCAGCAGCCAAGTCCAGGCTGAGCAGTTCTTC
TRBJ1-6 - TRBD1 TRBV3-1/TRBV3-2 CASSQEGTDNSPLHF TGTGCCAGCAGCCAAGAGGGGACAGATAATTCACCCCTCCACTTT